This T cell receptor beta chain was identified in a study of cytomegalovirus exposure and HLA in healthy donors. The germline CDR1 and CDR2 sequences are SNHLY and FYNNEI. The ends lost 6 bases at V and 11 bases at J; junction bases unmatched: 13. There are 14 residues in the CDR3. Primers: 60 Vbeta forward and 13 Jbeta reverse. Using immunoSEQ multiplex PCR, the repertoire was profiled, and TCRdb retains in-frame clones only, with some absent. The sample's table shows 200,000 or so clones. The sequence was obtained from a boy between 10 and 17 years old in good health and CMV-seronegative. The sequenced sample consisted of PBMCs. This sequence joins TRBV2 and TRBJ1-1, with 9 bases that match TRBD1. The CDR3 DNA sequence: TGTGCCAGCAGCCGTTACCGGGACAGGGCTTTGGCTTTCTTT. This sequence encodes CASSRYRDRALAFF.